The T cell receptor beta chain under discussion was sequenced for a study of CD8+ T cells in alopecia areata. Study in general: The tofacitinib course ran for 6 to 18 months and was followed by 6 months off drug. Treated patients received severity scores based on the percentage of scalp area affected.

RNA extraction was followed by reverse transcription into cDNA, which acted as the sequencing template. Data came from immunoSEQ multiplex PCR; TCRdb stores just in-frame clones and leaves some out. The sample shows approximately 110,000 clones, under 60% of them seen only once. V was clipped by 3 bases and J by 6 bases, with 4 bases between them. The CDR3 is made up of 11 amino acids. The germline V gene encodes CDR1 WSHSY and CDR2 SAAADI. Treatment here: oral pan-JAK inhibitor, 5-10 mg twice daily. Alopecia areata patients provided lesional scalp punch biopsies and peripheral blood, both collected for the study. This clone was counted a few times.

The clonotype comes from a human donor with alopecia areata. The sample in question was CD8+ T cells sorted from blood, obtained at week 24, from a patient treated with tofacitinib. This chain links TRBV10-2 with TRBJ2-3; D is uncertain. In DNA form, the CDR3 reads TGCGCCAGCAGTGAAGGGGATACGCAGTATTTT. Residues: CASSEGDTQYF.